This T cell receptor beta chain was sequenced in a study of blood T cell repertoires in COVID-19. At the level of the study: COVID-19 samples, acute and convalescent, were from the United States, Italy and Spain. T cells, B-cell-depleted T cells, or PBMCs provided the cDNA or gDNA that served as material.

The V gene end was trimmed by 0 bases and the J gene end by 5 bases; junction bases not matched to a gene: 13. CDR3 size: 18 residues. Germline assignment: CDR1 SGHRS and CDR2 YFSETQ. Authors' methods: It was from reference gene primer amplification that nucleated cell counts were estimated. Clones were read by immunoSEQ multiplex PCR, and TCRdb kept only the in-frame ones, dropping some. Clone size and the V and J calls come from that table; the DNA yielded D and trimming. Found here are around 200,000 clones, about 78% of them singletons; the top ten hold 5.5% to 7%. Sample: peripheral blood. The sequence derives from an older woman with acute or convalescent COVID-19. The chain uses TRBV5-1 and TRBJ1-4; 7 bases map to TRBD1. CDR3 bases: TGCGCCAGCAGCTTGGGGGGGACAGCCTCTTCTTTAAATGAAAAACTGTTTTTT. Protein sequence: CASSLGGTASSLNEKLFF. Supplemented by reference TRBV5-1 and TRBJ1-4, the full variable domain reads KAGVTQTPRYLIKTRGQQVTLSCSPISGHRSVSWYQQTPGQGLQFLFEYFSETQRNKGNFPGRFSGRQFSNSRSEMNVSTLELGDSALYLCASSLGGTASSLNEKLFFGSGTQLSVL.